These 8 T cell receptor beta chains were all obtained from the same sample, sequenced in a study of human T cells and chemical hapten exposure. Time point denoted: patch test 1, 2 weeks after DPC sensitization. Treatment of the sample: therapeutic diphenylcyclopropenone sensitization with weekly scalp DPC. MiXCR, run by TCRdb on the RACE reads, gives a single entry per CDR3 protein. The profile shows under 200,000 distinct CDR3 sequences, around 13% of them singletons. The sequencing here drew on whole blood, taken in connection with sensitization to the hapten diphenylcyclopropenone (DPC). These receptors came from a woman aged 25 to 39 with alopecia areata. Some clones in this sample may be carry-over from other donors' samples.

This clonotype appeared a few times. The chain couples TRBV20-1 to TRBJ2-7; D is ambiguous. Deletions cut 0 bases from V and 6 bases from J, with 15 bases between. Per the germline V gene, CDR1 is DFQATT and CDR2 is SNEGSKA (reference sequence). The CDR3 has 14 amino acids. The CDR3 bases are TGCAGTGCTAGAGATCGTTCGGTCACCCGCGAGCAGTACTTC. Its protein product is CSARDRSVTREQYF.

The table lists this clonotype with a few counts. The rearrangement joins TRBV13 to TRBJ2-1; no reliable D call. Germline-derived CDR1 and CDR2 are PRHDT and FYEKMQ (reference sequence). V gave up 3 bases and J gave up 5 bases, with 11 bases separating them. The CDR3 contains 14 residues. The CDR3 bases are TGTGCCAGCAGCTTCACTCCCTCTAACAATGAGCAGTTCTTC. This codes for CASSFTPSNNEQFF.

This clonotype was counted between two and nine times. CDR3 sequence: CASSQEVGNPSVEKLFF. The CDR3 DNA reads as TGCGCCAGCAGCCAAGAGGTGGGCAACCCCAGTGTTGAAAAACTGTTTTTT. The chain carries TRBV4-3 and TRBJ1-4; no clear D. The CDR3 sequence is 17 residues long. Per germline, CDR1 LGHNA and CDR2 YSLEER. V gave up 0 bases and J gave up 7 bases, with 18 bases separating them.

This clonotype was detected a few times. The chain couples TRBV28 to TRBJ1-1; TRBD1 agrees at 10 bases. The CDR3 extends over 19 amino acids. CDR1 is MDHEN and CDR2 is SYDVKM in the germline V gene. With 5 bases clipped from V and 5 bases from J, the junction kept 20 bases outside the gene matches. In nucleotides, the CDR3 is TGTGCCAGCAGTCTTTCCCGCGGGACAGGGGTCCAACTGGGGACTGAAGCTTTCTTT. This encodes CASSLSRGTGVQLGTEAFF.

Remarks on this clonotype: At one end, the junction sequence differs from germline, possibly due to a read error. The chain couples TRBV20-1 to TRBJ2-1; no clear D gene. The CDR3 runs to 15 residues. Germline-derived CDR1 and CDR2 are DFQATT and SNEGSKA (reference sequence). CDR3 loop: CSAPNTRSSYNGQFF. CDR3 nucleotide sequence: TGCAGTGCTCCTAATACACGGAGCTCCTACAATGGGCAGTTCTTC.

This clonotype showed up many times. V gene TRBV19 combines with J gene TRBJ2-4; D gene unclear. Germline CDR1 reads LNHDA; CDR2 reads SQIVND (reference sequence). The CDR3 sequence is 15 residues long. The V end was cut by 6 bases, the J end by 1 base, with 13 bases between. The CDR3 DNA follows: TGTGCCAGTAGCGATCCGTCGGTGGCCAAAAACATTCAGTACTTC. It encodes CASSDPSVAKNIQYF.

A few counts support this clonotype. The rearrangement links TRBV5-1 to TRBJ1-2, with 9 bases identical to TRBD1. The CDR3 extends over 13 amino acids. The germline V gene encodes CDR1 SGHRS and CDR2 YFSETQ. Trimming took 4 bases from V and 11 from J; bases not matched to a gene: 9. The CDR3 is CASSQTGGLRYTF. The CDR3 bases are TGCGCCAGCAGCCAGACAGGGGGTCTGAGGTACACCTTC.

This clonotype was counted only a few times. V gene TRBV12-3 or TRBV12-4 combines with J gene TRBJ1-4, with TRBD1 as a possible D gene (6 bases). Trimming pared 3 bases from V and 2 bases from J, leaving 19 bases between. This CDR3 comprises 18 residues. The CDR3 DNA follows: TGTGCCAGCAGTTTTAGAGGGGGATCTCTTGCTACTAATGAAAAACTGTTTTTT. It specifies CASSFRGGSLATNEKLFF.